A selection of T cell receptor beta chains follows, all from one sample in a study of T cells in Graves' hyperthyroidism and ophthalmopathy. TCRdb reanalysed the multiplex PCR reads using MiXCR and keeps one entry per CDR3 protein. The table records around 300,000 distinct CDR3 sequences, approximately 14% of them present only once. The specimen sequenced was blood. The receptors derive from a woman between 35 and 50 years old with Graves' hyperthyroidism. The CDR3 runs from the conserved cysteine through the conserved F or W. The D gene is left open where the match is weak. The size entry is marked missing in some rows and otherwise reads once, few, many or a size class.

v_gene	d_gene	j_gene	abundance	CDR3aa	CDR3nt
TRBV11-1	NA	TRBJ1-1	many	CASSQNTEAFF	TGTGCCAGCAGCCAGAACACTGAAGCTTTCTTT
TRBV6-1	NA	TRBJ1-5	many	CASSYDPGTQPQHF	TGTGCCAGCAGTTACGACCCAGGGACCCAGCCCCAGCATTTT
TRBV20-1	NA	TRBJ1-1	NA	CSATGTGNTEAFF	TGCAGTGCCACTGGGACGGGCAACACTGAAGCTTTCTTT
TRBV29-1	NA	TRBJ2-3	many	CSVELARGATDTQYF	TGCAGCGTTGAGTTGGCGCGAGGGGCCACAGATACGCAGTATTTT
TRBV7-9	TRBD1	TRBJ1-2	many	CASTGQGTLPNYGYTF	TGTGCCAGCACAGGACAGGGAACTTTGCCGAACTATGGCTACACCTTC
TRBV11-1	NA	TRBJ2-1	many	CASRPAAFGNEQFF	TGTGCCAGCAGACCGGCGGCCTTCGGGAATGAGCAGTTCTTC
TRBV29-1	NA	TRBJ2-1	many	CSVEGGTYNEQFF	TGCAGCGTTGAGGGCGGGACCTACAATGAGCAGTTCTTC
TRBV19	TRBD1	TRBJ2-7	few	CASSQGTGGFNEQYF	TGTGCCAGTAGCCAGGGGACAGGGGGCTTCAACGAGCAGTACTTC
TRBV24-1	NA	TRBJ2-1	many	CATSDPAGGSSPEQFF	TGTGCCACCAGTGACCCCGCCGGTGGGTCTAGCCCAGAGCAGTTCTTC
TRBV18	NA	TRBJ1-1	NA	CASSSPGGSSTEAFF	TGTGCCAGCTCATCTCCGGGGGGCAGTTCCACTGAAGCTTTCTTT
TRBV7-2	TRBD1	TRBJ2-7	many	CASSSMDRVEQYF	TGTGCCAGCAGCTCAATGGACAGGGTCGAGCAGTACTTC
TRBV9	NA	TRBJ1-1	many	CASSGKGTEAFF	TGTGCCAGCAGCGGAAAAGGGACTGAAGCTTTCTTT
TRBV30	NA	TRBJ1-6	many	CAWSGGGNSPLHF	TGTGCCTGGAGTGGAGGAGGGAATTCACCCCTCCACTTT
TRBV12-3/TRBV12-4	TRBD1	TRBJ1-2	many	CASSWDRGYGYTF	TGTGCCAGCAGCTGGGACAGGGGGTATGGCTACACCTTC
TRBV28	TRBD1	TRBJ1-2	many	CASRTGAYGYTF	TGTGCCAGCAGAACAGGGGCCTATGGCTACACCTTC
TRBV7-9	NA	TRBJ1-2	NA	CASSSPRDAGGYTF	TGTGCCAGCAGCTCCCCCCGGGACGCAGGTGGCTACACCTTC
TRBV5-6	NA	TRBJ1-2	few	CASTRWDKMWNGYTF	TGTGCCAGCACCCGCTGGGACAAAATGTGGAATGGCTACACCTTC
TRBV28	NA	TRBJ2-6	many	CASRRGTGANVLTF	TGTGCCAGCAGGCGAGGAACTGGGGCCAACGTCCTGACTTTC
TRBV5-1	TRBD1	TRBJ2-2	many	CASSLDLEGQGTNTGELFF	TGCGCCAGCAGCTTGGACCTGGAGGGACAGGGTACCAACACCGGGGAGCTGTTTTTT
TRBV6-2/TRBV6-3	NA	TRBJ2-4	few	CASKRVQYF	TGTGCCAGCAAAAGGGTTCAGTACTTC
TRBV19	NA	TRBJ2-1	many	CASSIEGRVAYNEQFF	TGTGCCAGTAGTATAGAGGGCAGGGTGGCCTACAATGAGCAGTTCTTC
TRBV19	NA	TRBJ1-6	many	CASSIALRNSPLHF	TGTGCCAGTAGTATAGCACTGCGGAATTCACCCCTCCACTTT
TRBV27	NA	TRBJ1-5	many	CASSLRNSGVPNQPQHF	TGTGCCAGCAGTTTGAGAAATTCAGGGGTACCCAATCAGCCCCAGCATTTT
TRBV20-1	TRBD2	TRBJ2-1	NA	CSGTGTSSYNEQFF	TGCAGTGGTACCGGGACTAGCTCCTACAATGAGCAGTTCTTC
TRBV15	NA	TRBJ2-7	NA	CATSRLNAEGLGEQYF	TGTGCCACCAGCAGACTTAATGCAGAGGGATTGGGGGAGCAGTACTTC
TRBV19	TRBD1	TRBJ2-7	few	CASSIRGQGIDEQYF	TGTGCCAGTAGTATCCGGGGACAGGGGATTGACGAGCAGTACTTC
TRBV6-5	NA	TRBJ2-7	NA	CASSHPADEQYF	TGTGCCAGCAGTCACCCGGCCGACGAGCAGTACTTC
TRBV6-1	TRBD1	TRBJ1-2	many	CASMFLGGRDYGYTF	TGTGCCAGCATGTTTTTAGGGGGCAGGGACTATGGCTACACCTTC
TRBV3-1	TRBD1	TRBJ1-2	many	CASSHGTGHYGYTF	TGTGCCAGCAGCCACGGGACAGGGCACTATGGCTACACCTTC
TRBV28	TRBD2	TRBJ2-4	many	CASRPPSGRHIQYF	TGTGCCAGCAGGCCTCCTAGCGGGAGACACATTCAGTACTTC
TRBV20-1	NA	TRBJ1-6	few	CSASSGTSESPLHF	TGCAGTGCCAGTTCCGGGACCTCGGAGTCACCCCTCCACTTT
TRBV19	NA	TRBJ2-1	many	CASSSVGGVDEQFF	TGTGCCAGTAGTTCCGTTGGGGGAGTCGATGAGCAGTTCTTC
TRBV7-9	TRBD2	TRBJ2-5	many	CASSSYGGSGSGETQYF	TGTGCCAGCAGCTCGTATGGTGGTAGCGGGAGTGGGGAGACCCAGTACTTC
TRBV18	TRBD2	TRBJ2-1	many	CASSPSTSGTQFF	TGTGCCAGCTCACCAAGTACTAGCGGTACTCAGTTCTTC
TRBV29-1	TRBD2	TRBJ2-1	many	CSVETSGSGGGEQFF	TGCAGCGTTGAAACTAGCGGGAGCGGAGGGGGTGAGCAGTTCTTC
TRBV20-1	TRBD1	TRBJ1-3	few	CSGQGISGNTIYF	TGCAGTGGACAGGGGATCTCTGGAAACACCATATATTTT
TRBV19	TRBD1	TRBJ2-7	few	CASSRTGTGSYEQYF	TGTGCCAGTAGTAGGACCGGGACAGGGTCCTACGAGCAGTACTTC
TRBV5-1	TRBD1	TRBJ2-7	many	CASSLDRGHNEQYF	TGCGCCAGCAGCTTAGACAGGGGGCACAACGAGCAGTACTTC
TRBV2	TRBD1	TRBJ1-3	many	CASSPGQADGNTIYF	TGTGCCAGCAGCCCTGGACAGGCAGATGGAAACACCATATATTTT
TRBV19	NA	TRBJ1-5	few	CASSIYGQISNQPQHF	TGTGCCAGTAGTATTTACGGACAGATAAGCAATCAGCCCCAGCATTTT
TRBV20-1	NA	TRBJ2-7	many	CSGTSTYEQYF	TGCAGTGGGACTTCCACCTACGAGCAGTACTTC
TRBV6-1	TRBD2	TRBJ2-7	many	CASKRLAGAYEQYF	TGTGCCAGCAAAAGACTAGCGGGGGCCTACGAGCAGTACTTC
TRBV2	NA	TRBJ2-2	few	CASSEQGGLTGELFF	TGTGCCAGCAGTGAGCAAGGAGGGCTCACCGGGGAGCTGTTTTTT
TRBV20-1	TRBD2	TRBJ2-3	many	CSAGRLAGVADTQYF	TGCAGTGCTGGGAGACTAGCGGGAGTAGCAGATACGCAGTATTTT
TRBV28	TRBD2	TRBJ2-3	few	CASSLLGGNTDTQYF	TGTGCCAGCAGCCTCCTGGGGGGGAACACAGATACGCAGTATTTT
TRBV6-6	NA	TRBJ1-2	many	CASSYALGSPRSNYGYTF	TGTGCCAGCAGTTACGCCTTGGGGTCTCCTCGTTCTAACTATGGCTACACCTTC
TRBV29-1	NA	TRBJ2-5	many	CSVVTVTRIIGTQYF	TGCAGCGTTGTTACAGTTACCCGGATAATCGGGACCCAGTACTTC
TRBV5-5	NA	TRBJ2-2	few	CASSFGHQTGELFF	TGTGCCAGCAGCTTCGGCCATCAAACCGGGGAGCTGTTTTTT
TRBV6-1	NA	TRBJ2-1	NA	CASSGYVYNEQFF	TGTGCCAGCAGCGGGTATGTCTACAATGAGCAGTTCTTC
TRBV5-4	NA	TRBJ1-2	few	CASSLTNANYGYTF	TGTGCCAGCAGCTTGACGAACGCAAACTATGGCTACACCTTC
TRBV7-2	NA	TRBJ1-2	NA	CASSHNRGYGYTF	TGTGCCAGCAGCCATAATCGTGGCTATGGCTACACCTTC
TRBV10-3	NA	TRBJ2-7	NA	CAINRGGLDEQYF	TGTGCCATCAACAGGGGAGGACTTGACGAGCAGTACTTC
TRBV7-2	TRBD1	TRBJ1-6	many	CASSSGTVNSPLHF	TGTGCCAGCAGCTCCGGGACAGTAAATTCACCCCTCCACTTT
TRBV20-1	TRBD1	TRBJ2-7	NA	CSARDPDRGLYEQYF	TGCAGTGCTAGAGATCCGGACAGGGGACTCTACGAGCAGTACTTC
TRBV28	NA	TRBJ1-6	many	CASSLSRRSGYSPLHF	TGTGCCAGCAGTTTATCCCGGAGGTCGGGCTATTCACCCCTCCACTTT
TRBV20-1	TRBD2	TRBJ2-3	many	CSALTTSGVTDTQYF	TGCAGTGCTTTAACCACTAGCGGGGTCACAGATACGCAGTATTTT